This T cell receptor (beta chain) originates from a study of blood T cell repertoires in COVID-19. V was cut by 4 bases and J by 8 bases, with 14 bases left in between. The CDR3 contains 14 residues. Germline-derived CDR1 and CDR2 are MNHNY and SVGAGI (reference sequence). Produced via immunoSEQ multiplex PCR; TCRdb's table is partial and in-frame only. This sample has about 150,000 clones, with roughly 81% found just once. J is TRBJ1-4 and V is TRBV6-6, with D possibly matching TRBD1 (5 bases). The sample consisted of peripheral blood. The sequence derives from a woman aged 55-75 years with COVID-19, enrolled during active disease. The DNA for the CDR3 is TGTGCCAGCAGTTTCAACAGGAGGGAAGAAAAACTGTTTTTT. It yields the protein CASSFNRREEKLFF.